The present T cell receptor (beta chain) was sequenced within a study of read filtering for tumor transcriptome and immune sequencing (dated by TCRdb to the early 2020s). Concerning the study at large: The cohort consisted of approximately 17 male and some 15 female patients, with a mean age of roughly 67 years and an age range of about 47 to 85. By revised international staging, roughly 8 patients were R-ISS I, some 16 were R-ISS II and roughly 7 were R-ISS III. After DNase treatment, whole-transcriptome libraries were prepared with the TruSeq RNA Access Library Prep Kit. Per sample, about 3.5 to 11 million TCR-region mapped reads were obtained with IR-seq, compared with only roughly 85 to 1,300 with RNA-seq. Using the same bone marrow samples, the study ran both targeted immune repertoire sequencing and bulk whole-transcriptome sequencing and then compared the TCR repertoires from each method. A main aim was a read-filtering strategy for immune repertoire data, specifically whether clonotypes supported by a single read should be removed.

General findings and caveats noted by the study authors: The sorted CD138-negative fraction was not purified T cells but a mixed bone marrow immune population. Compared with RNA-seq, IR-seq captured clonotypes at much greater depth and more reliably, and a smaller IR-seq throughput was enough to identify most of the shared clonotypes. The correlation between IR-seq and RNA-seq shared clonotype proportions was increased by removal of single-read clonotypes. Single-read clonotypes made up roughly 85% of clonotypes but only 3.5% to 4.5% of total reads in IR-seq, compared with about 77% of clonotypes and 44.6% of reads in RNA-seq.

As regards this clonotype: What this receptor recognizes is not known. At one boundary the junction diverges from the germline segment, which might be a read error.

Bone marrow was sampled from every patient at the time of active disease. Isolation of bone marrow mononuclear cells was performed by Ficoll-Hypaque density gradient centrifugation. CD138-negative cells were obtained by negative selection after labeling with CD138 magnetic microbeads on a MACS separator, removing myeloma plasma cells. The purity of the isolated cells was checked by flow cytometry with CD138 antibodies on an Attune NxT. TRIzol reagent was used to extract total RNA, and a NanoDrop spectrophotometer was used to quantify the extracted RNA. For each patient, the CD138-negative bone marrow sample underwent paired RNA-seq and IR-seq. The germline V gene yields SGHDT for CDR1 and YYEEEE for CDR2. The CDR3 holds 15 amino acids from the cysteine to the phenylalanine. The read is trimmed to its CDR3 DNA, 45 bases read in frame from base 1. TCR libraries were constructed from 350 to 400 ng RNA using the Immunoverse kit, and molecular barcoded adaptors covering alpha/delta and beta/gamma chains were employed. The same RNA used for transcriptome sequencing was used for TCR library preparation. An Illumina HiSeq 4000 with 2 x 150 cycles was used to sequence the TCR libraries. Regarding the original processing steps: With MiXCR, TCR reads were aligned to human V, D, J and C references and assembled into CDR3 clonotypes, with quality filtering and error correction included. Clonotype counts and gene usage diversity were analyzed with the tcR package in R. For inspection of raw mapping reads, RNA-seq reads were mapped by STAR aligner version 2.5.3a onto GRCh37 of the human genome. To test the effect of sequencing depth on detected clonotypes, IR-seq fastq files were randomly downsampled using Seqtk 1.3. The public sequencing data were trimmed at Q25 with fastp and processed into clonotypes with MiXCR by TCRdb, which kept only in-frame beta chains. Rows merge per CDR3 protein into single entries with the most common DNA and genes. The V and J calls were determined by TCRdb, not by the authors. Within this sample are more than 100,000 distinct CDR3 sequences, with over 10% of them counted one time only. The ten largest make up approximately 8% of the sample.

Sequenced input: a population of CD138-negative cells sorted from bone marrow. The cell subset or site label of this sample denotes: bone marrow mononuclear cells depleted of CD138+ plasma/myeloma cells by negative magnetic selection. The chain is encoded by TRBV5-6 joined to TRBJ2-1; the D gene identity is not certain. This receptor was taken from a donor over 35 with multiple myeloma. In nucleotide form, the sequence is TGTGCCGGCAGCCTGGTGGTTGTGGCTAGAGATGAGCAGTTCTTC. This is translated as CAGSLVVVARDEQFF.